Listed below are T cell receptor beta chains from one sample, sequenced in a study of T cell responses to AZD1222 COVID-19 vaccine. The repertoire was sequenced with immunoSEQ multiplex PCR; TCRdb's copy has only in-frame clones and lacks some. The sample holds some 150,000 clones, 85% to 95% seen once. Material: peripheral blood, obtained on day 0 of AZD1222 vaccination. All receptors derive from an adult in good health. Each CDR3 is given with its conserved first and last residue. D genes are given only for firm matches. Not every row has a clone size; where given, it reads once, few, many or a size class.

len	v_gene	d_gene	abundance	j_gene	CDR3nt	CDR3aa
16	TRBV19	TRBD2	NA	TRBJ2-1	TGTGCCAGTAGTGTAGGACTAGCGGGAGATTACAATGAGCAGTTCTTC	CASSVGLAGDYNEQFF
19	TRBV7-2	TRBD2	NA	TRBJ2-1	TGTGCCAGCAGCTTTTTGGGGCTAGCGGGAGGGGGGTCCTACAATGAGCAGTTCTTC	CASSFLGLAGGGSYNEQFF
13	TRBV6-6	TRBD2	NA	TRBJ2-7	TGTGCCAGCAGCCTTCCTGCGGGAGCCGAGCAGTACTTC	CASSLPAGAEQYF
12	TRBV12-3/TRBV12-4	NA	NA	TRBJ2-7	TGTGCCAGCGGCGGACAACTCTACGAGCAGTACTTC	CASGGQLYEQYF
17	TRBV27	NA	once	TRBJ1-1	TGTGCCAGCGGGGACGTGGCCGTCCGCTGGGGAAACACTGAAGCTTTCTTT	CASGDVAVRWGNTEAFF
14	TRBV6-5	NA	NA	TRBJ1-3	TGTGCCAGCAGTAGGGGACCCCTAGGAAACACCATATATTTT	CASSRGPLGNTIYF
15	TRBV14	TRBD1	NA	TRBJ2-7	TGTGCCAGCAGTCCAGGGGGGACAGGGACGGGCGAGCAGTACTTC	CASSPGGTGTGEQYF
16	TRBV5-1	TRBD2	NA	TRBJ2-1	TGCGCCAGCAGCTCGGGACTAGCGGGATCTGACAATGAGCAGTTCTTC	CASSSGLAGSDNEQFF
11	TRBV12-3/TRBV12-4	NA	NA	TRBJ2-7	TGTGCCAGCAGCTTCACTTACGAGCAGTACTTC	CASSFTYEQYF
15	TRBV27	TRBD2	NA	TRBJ2-7	TGTGCCAGCAGTGTAGGGACTAGCGGGTCCTACGAGCAGTACTTC	CASSVGTSGSYEQYF
11	TRBV27	NA	NA	TRBJ2-1	TGTGCCACGGGCCCCTACAATGAGCAGTTCTTC	CATGPYNEQFF
14	TRBV7-7	NA	NA	TRBJ2-4	TGTGCCAGCCCTAAAAACATAGCCAAAAACATTCAGTACTTC	CASPKNIAKNIQYF
13	TRBV6-5	NA	NA	TRBJ2-1	TGTGCCAGCAGTTACTCGAGAGGGAATGAGCAGTTCTTC	CASSYSRGNEQFF
15	TRBV6-2/TRBV6-3	TRBD2	NA	TRBJ2-3	TGTGCCAGCAGTTACCGCGGGAGGGCCCCAGATACGCAGTATTTT	CASSYRGRAPDTQYF
14	TRBV20-1	NA	NA	TRBJ2-3	TGCAGTGCTAGTGGGTTTTTGGGTAGCGTCGCGCAGTATTTT	CSASGFLGSVAQYF
10	TRBV12-1	NA	NA	TRBJ2-3	TGTGCCCCGGGGTCAGATACGCAGTATTTT	CAPGSDTQYF
11	TRBV7-9	NA	NA	TRBJ2-7	TGTGCCAGCAGCCCAGTGGGCGAGCAGTACTTC	CASSPVGEQYF
15	TRBV6-1	NA	NA	TRBJ1-1	TGTGCCAGCAGTGAACCCACGGGGTGGGACACTGAAGCTTTCTTT	CASSEPTGWDTEAFF
13	TRBV19	TRBD2	NA	TRBJ2-7	TGTGCCAGTGCACTAGCGGGAAGGTACGAGCAGTACTTC	CASALAGRYEQYF
14	TRBV30	NA	NA	TRBJ1-1	TGTGCCTGGAGTTTGGGCCTGGCGAACACTGAAGCTTTCTTT	CAWSLGLANTEAFF
18	TRBV3-1/TRBV3-2	NA	NA	TRBJ1-5	TGTGCCAGCAGCCCGGGAGAGCTCGGCCAATTCCGAGGTCAGCCCCAGCATTTT	CASSPGELGQFRGQPQHF
13	TRBV6-5	TRBD2	few	TRBJ2-7	TGTGCCAGCAGCCCGGGACTAGCGAAAGAGCAGTACTTC	CASSPGLAKEQYF